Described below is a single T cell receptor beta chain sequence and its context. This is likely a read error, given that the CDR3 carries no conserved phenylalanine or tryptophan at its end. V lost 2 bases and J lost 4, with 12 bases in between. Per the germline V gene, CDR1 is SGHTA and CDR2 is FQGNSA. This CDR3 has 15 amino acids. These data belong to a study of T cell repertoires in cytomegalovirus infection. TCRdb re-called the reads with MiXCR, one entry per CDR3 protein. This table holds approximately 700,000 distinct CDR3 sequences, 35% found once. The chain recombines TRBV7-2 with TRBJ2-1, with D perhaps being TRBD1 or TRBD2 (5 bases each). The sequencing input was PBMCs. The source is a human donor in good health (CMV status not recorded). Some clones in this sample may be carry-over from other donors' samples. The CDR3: CASSLMRGAYNEQFL. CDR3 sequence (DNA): TGTGCCAGCAGCTTAATGAGAGGGGCTTACAATGAGCAGTTCTTA.